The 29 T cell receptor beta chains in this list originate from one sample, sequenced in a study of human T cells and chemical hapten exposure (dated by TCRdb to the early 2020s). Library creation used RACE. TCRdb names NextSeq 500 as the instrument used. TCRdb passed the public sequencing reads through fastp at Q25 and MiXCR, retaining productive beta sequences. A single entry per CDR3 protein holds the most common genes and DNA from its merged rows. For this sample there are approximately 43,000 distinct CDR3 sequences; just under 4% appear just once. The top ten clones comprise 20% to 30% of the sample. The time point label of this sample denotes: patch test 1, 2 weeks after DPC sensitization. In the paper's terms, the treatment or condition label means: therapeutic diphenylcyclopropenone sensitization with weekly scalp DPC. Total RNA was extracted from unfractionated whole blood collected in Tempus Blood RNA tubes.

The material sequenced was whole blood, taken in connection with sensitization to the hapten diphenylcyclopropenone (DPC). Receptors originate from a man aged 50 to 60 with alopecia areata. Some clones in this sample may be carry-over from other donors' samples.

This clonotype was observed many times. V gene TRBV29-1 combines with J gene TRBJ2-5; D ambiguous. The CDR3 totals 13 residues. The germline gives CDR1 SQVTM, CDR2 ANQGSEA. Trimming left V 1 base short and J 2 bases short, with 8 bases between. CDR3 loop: CSVEVGPQETQYF. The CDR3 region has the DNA TGCAGCGTTGAAGTCGGGCCTCAAGAGACCCAGTACTTC.

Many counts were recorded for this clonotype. The CDR3 DNA sequence: TGCGCCAGCAGCCAAGATGCGGTGGTAGCGGGAAGCGTCCTGACTTTC. Translated, it gives CASSQDAVVAGSVLTF. The genes are TRBV4-1 and TRBJ2-6; 8 nucleotides align to TRBD2. Germline CDR1 reads MGHRA; CDR2 reads YSYEKL. This CDR3 has 16 residues. Germline trimming cut 0 bases from V and 12 bases from J; bases unmatched to any gene: 10.

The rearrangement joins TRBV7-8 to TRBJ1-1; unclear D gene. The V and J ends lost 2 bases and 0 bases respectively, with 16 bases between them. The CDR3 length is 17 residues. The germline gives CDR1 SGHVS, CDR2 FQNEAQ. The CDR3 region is CASSLRIRAVMNTEAFF. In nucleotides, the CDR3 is TGTGCCAGCAGCTTACGGATCCGGGCAGTCATGAACACTGAAGCTTTCTTT.

CDR3 loop: CASTPSQTGANVLTF. CDR3 coding DNA: TGTGCCAGCACCCCCAGTCAGACTGGGGCCAACGTCCTGACTTTC. The J gene is TRBJ2-6, the V gene TRBV6-1; the D is unclear. The CDR3 has 15 amino acids. V was pared by 7 bases and J by 2 bases, with 12 bases between. Per the germline V gene, CDR1 is MNHNS and CDR2 is SASEGT.

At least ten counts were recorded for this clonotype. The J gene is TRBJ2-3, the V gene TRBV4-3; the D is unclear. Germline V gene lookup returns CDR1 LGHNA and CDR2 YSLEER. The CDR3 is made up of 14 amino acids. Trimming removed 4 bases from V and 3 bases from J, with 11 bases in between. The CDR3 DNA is TGCGCCAGCAGCCCTTCCGTGAGGACAGATACGCAGTATTTT. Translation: CASSPSVRTDTQYF.

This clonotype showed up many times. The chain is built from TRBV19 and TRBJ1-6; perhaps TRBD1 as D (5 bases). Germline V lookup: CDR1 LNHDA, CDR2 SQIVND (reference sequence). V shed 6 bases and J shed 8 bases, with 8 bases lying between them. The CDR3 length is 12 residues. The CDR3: CASRQGDSPLHF. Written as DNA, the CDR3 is TGTGCCAGTAGGCAGGGTGATTCACCCCTCCACTTT.

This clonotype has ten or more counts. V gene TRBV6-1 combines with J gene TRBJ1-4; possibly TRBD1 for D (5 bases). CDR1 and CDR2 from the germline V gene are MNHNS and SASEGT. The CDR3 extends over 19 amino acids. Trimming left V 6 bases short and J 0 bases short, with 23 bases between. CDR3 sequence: CASSAGSTSHLATNEKLFF. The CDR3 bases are TGTGCCAGCAGCGCAGGGAGTACATCCCACCTTGCAACTAATGAAAAACTGTTTTTT.

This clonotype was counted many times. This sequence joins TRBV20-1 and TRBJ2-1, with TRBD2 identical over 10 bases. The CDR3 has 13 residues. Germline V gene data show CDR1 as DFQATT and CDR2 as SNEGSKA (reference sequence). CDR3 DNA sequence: TGCTCTCCGGCCCCTAGCGGGAGAGATGAGCAGTTCTTC. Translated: CSPAPSGRDEQFF.

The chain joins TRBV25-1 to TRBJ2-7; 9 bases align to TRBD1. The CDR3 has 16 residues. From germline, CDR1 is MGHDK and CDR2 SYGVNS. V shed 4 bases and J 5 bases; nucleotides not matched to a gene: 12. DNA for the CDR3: TGTGCCAGCAGTGTCTTCACCGGGACAGGGTTCGACGAGCAGTACTTC. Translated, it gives CASSVFTGTGFDEQYF.

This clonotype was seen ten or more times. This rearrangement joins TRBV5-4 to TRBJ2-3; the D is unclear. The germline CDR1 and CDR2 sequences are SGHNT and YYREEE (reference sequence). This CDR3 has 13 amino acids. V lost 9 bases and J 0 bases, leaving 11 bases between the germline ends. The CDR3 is CATLMYSTDTQYF. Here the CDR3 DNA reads TGTGCCACCCTTATGTATAGCACAGATACGCAGTATTTT. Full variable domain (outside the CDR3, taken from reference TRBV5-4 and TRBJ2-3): ETGVTQSPTHLIKTRGQQVTLRCSSQSGHNTVSWYQQALGQGPQFIFQYYREEENGRGNFPPRFSGLQFPNYSSELNVNALELDDSALYLCATLMYSTDTQYFGPGTRLTVL.

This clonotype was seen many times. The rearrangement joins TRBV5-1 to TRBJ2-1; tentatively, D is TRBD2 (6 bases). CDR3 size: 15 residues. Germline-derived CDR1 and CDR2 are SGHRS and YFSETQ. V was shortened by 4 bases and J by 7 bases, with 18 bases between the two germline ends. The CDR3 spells CASSATSSEGNEQFF. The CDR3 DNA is TGCGCCAGCAGCGCCACTAGCTCCGAGGGGAATGAGCAGTTCTTC.

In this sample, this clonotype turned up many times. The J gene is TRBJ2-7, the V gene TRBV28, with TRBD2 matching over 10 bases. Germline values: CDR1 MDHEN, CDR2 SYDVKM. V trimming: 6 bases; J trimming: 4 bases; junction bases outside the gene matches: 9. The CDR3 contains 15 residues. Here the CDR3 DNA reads TGTGCCAGCAGCCCGCCGGGAGCGGGAGGGTACGAGCAGTACTTC. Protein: CASSPPGAGGYEQYF.

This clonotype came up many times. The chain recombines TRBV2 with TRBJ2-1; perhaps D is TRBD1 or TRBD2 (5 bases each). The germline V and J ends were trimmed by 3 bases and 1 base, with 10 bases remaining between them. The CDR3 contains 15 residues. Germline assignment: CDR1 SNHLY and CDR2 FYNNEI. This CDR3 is CASSDQRTSYNEQFF. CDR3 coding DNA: TGTGCCAGCAGTGACCAGCGGACATCCTACAATGAGCAGTTCTTC.

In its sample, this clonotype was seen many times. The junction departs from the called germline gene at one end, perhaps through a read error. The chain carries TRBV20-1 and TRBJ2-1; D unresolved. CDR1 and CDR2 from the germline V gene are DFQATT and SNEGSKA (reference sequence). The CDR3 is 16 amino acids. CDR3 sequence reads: CSGYSPSTESVGNRVF. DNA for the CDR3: TGCAGTGGTTATAGCCCCTCGACTGAGTCCGTGGGGAATAGGGTCTTC.

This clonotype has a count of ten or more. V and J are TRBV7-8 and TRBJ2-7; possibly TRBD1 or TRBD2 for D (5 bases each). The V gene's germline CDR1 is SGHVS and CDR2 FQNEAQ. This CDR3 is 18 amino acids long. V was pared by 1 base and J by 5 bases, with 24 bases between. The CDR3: CASSLEPSGSGPGDEQYF. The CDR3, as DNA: TGTGCCAGCAGCTTAGAGCCGTCAGGGTCCGGTCCCGGGGACGAGCAGTACTTC.

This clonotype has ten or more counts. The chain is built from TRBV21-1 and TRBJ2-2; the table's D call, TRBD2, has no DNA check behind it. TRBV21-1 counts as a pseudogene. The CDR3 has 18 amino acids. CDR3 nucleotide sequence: TGTGCCAGCAGCAAATGCGGCGGGAGGGCCAAATATACCGGGGAGCTGTTTTTT. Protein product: CASSKCGGRAKYTGELFF.

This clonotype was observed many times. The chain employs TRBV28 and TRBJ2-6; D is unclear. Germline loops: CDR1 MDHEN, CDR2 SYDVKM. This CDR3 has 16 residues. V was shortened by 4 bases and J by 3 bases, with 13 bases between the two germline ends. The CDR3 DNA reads TGTGCCAGCAGTTACCCCCTTGAGAGTGGGGCCAACGTCCTGACTTTC. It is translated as CASSYPLESGANVLTF.

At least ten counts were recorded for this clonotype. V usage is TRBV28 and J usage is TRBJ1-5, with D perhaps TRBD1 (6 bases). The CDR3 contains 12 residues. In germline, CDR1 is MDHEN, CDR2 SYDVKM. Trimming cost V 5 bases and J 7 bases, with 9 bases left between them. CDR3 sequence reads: CASSQGRQPQHF. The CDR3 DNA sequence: TGTGCCAGCAGTCAGGGGCGGCAGCCCCAGCATTTT.

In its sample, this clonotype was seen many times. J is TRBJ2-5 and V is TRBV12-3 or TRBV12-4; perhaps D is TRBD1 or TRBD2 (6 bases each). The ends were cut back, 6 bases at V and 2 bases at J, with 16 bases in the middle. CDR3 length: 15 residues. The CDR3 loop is CASSTIQGGQETQYF. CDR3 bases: TGTGCCAGCAGCACGATACAGGGAGGTCAAGAGACCCAGTACTTC.

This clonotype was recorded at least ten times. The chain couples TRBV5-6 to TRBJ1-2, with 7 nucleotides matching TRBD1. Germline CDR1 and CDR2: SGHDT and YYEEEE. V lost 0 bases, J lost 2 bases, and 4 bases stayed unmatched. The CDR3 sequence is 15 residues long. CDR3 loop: CASSLAGTDNYGYTF. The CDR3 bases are TGTGCCAGCAGCTTGGCCGGGACAGACAACTATGGCTACACCTTC.

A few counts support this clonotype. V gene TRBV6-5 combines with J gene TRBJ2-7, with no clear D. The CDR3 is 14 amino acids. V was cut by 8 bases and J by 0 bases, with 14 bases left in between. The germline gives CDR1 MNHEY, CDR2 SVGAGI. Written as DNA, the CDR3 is TGTGCCAGCTGGACGGACCGTAGCTCCTACGAGCAGTACTTC. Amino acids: CASWTDRSSYEQYF.

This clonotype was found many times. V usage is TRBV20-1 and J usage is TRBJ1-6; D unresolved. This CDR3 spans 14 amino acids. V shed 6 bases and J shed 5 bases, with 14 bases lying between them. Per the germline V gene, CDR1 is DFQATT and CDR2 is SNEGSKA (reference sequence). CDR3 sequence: CSAPVGWDNSPLHF. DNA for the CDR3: TGCAGTGCCCCGGTCGGATGGGATAATTCACCCCTCCACTTT.

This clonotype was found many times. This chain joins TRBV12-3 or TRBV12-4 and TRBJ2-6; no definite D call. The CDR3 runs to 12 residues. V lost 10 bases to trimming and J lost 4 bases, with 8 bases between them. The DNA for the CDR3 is TGTGCCACCCAAAAAGGGGCCAACGTCCTGACTTTC. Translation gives CATQKGANVLTF.

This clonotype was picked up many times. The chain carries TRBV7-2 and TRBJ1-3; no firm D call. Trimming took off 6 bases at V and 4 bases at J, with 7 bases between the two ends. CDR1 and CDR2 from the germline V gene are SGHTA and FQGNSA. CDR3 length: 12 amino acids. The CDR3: CASRGEGNTIYF. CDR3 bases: TGTGCCAGCAGAGGAGAGGGAAACACCATATATTTT.

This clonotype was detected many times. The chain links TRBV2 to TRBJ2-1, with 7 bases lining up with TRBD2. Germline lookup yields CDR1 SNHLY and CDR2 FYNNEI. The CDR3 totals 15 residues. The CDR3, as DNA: TGTGACCAGCAGTGTACTAGCGAACGTATTAATGAGCAGTTCTTC. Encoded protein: CDQQCTSERINEQFF.

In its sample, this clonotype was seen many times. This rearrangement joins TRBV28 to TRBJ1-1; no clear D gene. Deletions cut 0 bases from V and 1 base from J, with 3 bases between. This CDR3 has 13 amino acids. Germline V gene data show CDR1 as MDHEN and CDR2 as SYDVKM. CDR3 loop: CASSLWGNTEAFF. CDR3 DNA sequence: TGTGCCAGCAGTTTATGGGGGAACACTGAAGCTTTCTTT.

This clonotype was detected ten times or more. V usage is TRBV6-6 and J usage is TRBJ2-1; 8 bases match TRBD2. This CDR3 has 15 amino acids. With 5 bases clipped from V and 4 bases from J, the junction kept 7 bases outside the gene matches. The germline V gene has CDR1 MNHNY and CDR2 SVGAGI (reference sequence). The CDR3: CASSTRREVYNEQFF. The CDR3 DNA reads TGTGCCAGCAGTACAAGGCGGGAGGTTTACAATGAGCAGTTCTTC.

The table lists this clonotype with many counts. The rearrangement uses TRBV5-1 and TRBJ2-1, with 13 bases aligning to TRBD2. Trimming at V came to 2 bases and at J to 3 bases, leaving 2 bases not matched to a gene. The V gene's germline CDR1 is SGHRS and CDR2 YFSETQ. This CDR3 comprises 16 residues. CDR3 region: CASSFGTSGDYNEQFF. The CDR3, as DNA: TGCGCCAGCAGCTTTGGGACTAGCGGGGACTACAATGAGCAGTTCTTC.

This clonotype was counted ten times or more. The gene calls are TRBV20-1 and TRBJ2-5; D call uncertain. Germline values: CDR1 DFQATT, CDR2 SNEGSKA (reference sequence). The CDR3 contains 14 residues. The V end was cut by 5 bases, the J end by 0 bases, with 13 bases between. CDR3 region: CSAPSGAYQETQYF. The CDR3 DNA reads TGCAGTGCTCCCTCGGGCGCGTACCAAGAGACCCAGTACTTC.